The 22 T cell receptor beta chains reported below all come from one sample, sequenced in a study of T cells after yellow fever vaccination. MiXCR, run by TCRdb on the 5' RACE reads, gives a single entry per CDR3 protein. Of 95,000 to 150,000 distinct CDR3 sequences in the sample, 6% to 8% were seen once. Source: CD4+ T cells sorted from PBMCs, taken more than 8 days after the first yellow fever vaccination. These receptors all come from a man between 18 and 29 years old who received the YFV17D yellow fever vaccine.

This clonotype was seen at least ten times. V usage is TRBV9 and J usage is TRBJ2-5, with 9 bases fitting TRBD2. Trimming at V came to 3 bases and at J to 7 bases, leaving 4 bases not matched to a gene. Per germline, CDR1 SGDLS and CDR2 YYNGEE. The CDR3 is 13 amino acids. CDR3 bases: TGTGCCAGCAGCGAGGGACTAGCCGTGACCCAGTACTTC. This translates into CASSEGLAVTQYF.

Of note for this clonotype: An end of the junction does not agree with germline; a read error may underlie this. The chain joins TRBV20-1 to TRBJ2-3; D call uncertain. CDR3 size: 13 residues. CDR1 is DFQATT and CDR2 is SNEGSKA in the germline V gene (reference sequence). The CDR3 spells CSARETTPDTHYF. CDR3 sequence (DNA): TGCAGTGCTAGAGAGACCACTCCAGATACGCATTATTTT.

This clonotype was seen repeatedly, ten times or more. The rearrangement joins TRBV20-1 to TRBJ1-2, with D tentatively TRBD1 (5 bases). The CDR3 sequence is 12 residues long. CDR1 and CDR2 (germline): DFQATT, SNEGSKA (reference sequence). V lost 5 bases and J lost 8, with 15 bases in between. The CDR3 DNA sequence: TGCAGTGCTCATCAGGGTGGTGAGGGCTACACCTTC. It specifies CSAHQGGEGYTF.

The V call is TRBV7-8, the J call TRBJ2-7, with D uncertain. The V end lost 5 bases, the J end lost 3 bases, and 8 bases lay between the germline ends. This CDR3 has 12 residues. From germline, CDR1 is SGHVS and CDR2 FQNEAQ. The CDR3 DNA reads as TGTGCCAGCAGCCGAACGGTCTACGAGCAGTACTTC. Translated, it gives CASSRTVYEQYF.

This clonotype showed up many times. V is TRBV18 and J is TRBJ2-3; perhaps TRBD1 as D (5 bases). Trimming removed 4 bases at V and 0 bases at J, with 11 bases between. The CDR3 covers 15 residues. Germline CDR1 and CDR2: KGHSH and LQKENI. The CDR3 sequence: CASSRTGASTDTQYF. CDR3 bases: TGTGCCAGCTCACGAACAGGAGCTAGCACAGATACGCAGTATTTT.

In this sample, this clonotype turned up a few times. The rearrangement uses TRBV5-4 and TRBJ1-1; TRBD1 aligns across 7 bases. V lost 0 bases, J lost 1 base, and 3 bases stayed unmatched. This CDR3 is 15 amino acids long. CDR1 and CDR2 (germline): SGHNT, YYREEE (reference sequence). CDR3 coding DNA: TGTGCCAGCAGCTTGGTTAACAGGGGGAACACTGAAGCTTTCTTT. Translating it yields CASSLVNRGNTEAFF.

Many counts were recorded for this clonotype. This rearrangement joins TRBV2 to TRBJ2-7; D gene unclear. Trimming left V 3 bases short and J 4 bases short, with 10 bases between. The CDR3 contains 13 residues. Per the germline V gene, CDR1 is SNHLY and CDR2 is FYNNEI. This chain's CDR3 is CASSDLPPYEQYF. The CDR3 region has the DNA TGTGCCAGCAGTGATCTGCCCCCTTACGAGCAGTACTTC.

This clonotype has at least ten counts. V and J are TRBV7-2 and TRBJ2-3; 8 bases line up with TRBD2. V gave up 8 bases and J gave up 4 bases; unmatched junction bases: 5. Germline values: CDR1 SGHTA, CDR2 FQGNSA. This CDR3 contains 13 residues. The CDR3 loop is CASRVSGADTQYF. DNA for the CDR3: TGTGCCAGCCGCGTTAGCGGGGCAGATACGCAGTATTTT.

This clonotype showed up many times. This chain uses TRBV6-1 with TRBJ2-7; 8 nucleotides line up with TRBD1. The CDR3 is 17 amino acids. CDR1 and CDR2 from the germline V gene are MNHNS and SASEGT. V was clipped by 8 bases and J by 2 bases; unmatched bases: 17. CDR3 region: CASRRLSAGGSPYEQYF. The CDR3 DNA reads TGTGCCAGCCGAAGACTAAGTGCAGGGGGCAGTCCCTACGAGCAGTACTTC.

The V and J genes are TRBV30 and TRBJ1-3; 10 nucleotides agree with TRBD1. The CDR3 is made up of 18 amino acids. The ends lost 1 base at V and 0 bases at J; junction bases unmatched: 9. Germline V CDR1 and CDR2: GTSNPN, SVGIG (reference sequence). This CDR3 reads CAWSARLDRGFSGNTIYF. The CDR3 DNA is TGTGCCTGGAGTGCTCGACTGGACAGGGGGTTCTCTGGAAACACCATATATTTT.

V is TRBV5-6 and J is TRBJ2-7; D remains ambiguous. Germline CDR1 SGHDT, CDR2 YYEEEE. V lost 2 bases, J lost 0 bases, and 3 bases lay in between. The CDR3 consists of 12 residues. The CDR3 sequence is CASSFYSYEQYV. The CDR3 DNA reads TGTGCCAGCAGCTTTTACTCCTACGAGCAGTACGTC.

The CDR3 protein is CASRCGPCSPTLHF. The CDR3 DNA reads as TGTGCCAGCAGATGTGGGCCCTGTTCGCCAACCCTCCACTTT. The chain recombines TRBV21-1 with TRBJ1-6. TRBV21-1 is deemed a pseudogene. The CDR3 covers 14 residues.

This clonotype was seen ten or more times. The genes are TRBV21-1 and TRBJ2-7; TRBD1, as called in the table, went unchecked against the DNA. TRBV21-1 is annotated as a pseudogene. The CDR3 totals 15 residues. In DNA, the CDR3 is TGTGCCAGCAGCAAGACCGGGACAGGGTTATACGAGCAGTACGTC. It is translated as CASSKTGTGLYEQYV.

This clonotype was counted many times. V gene TRBV4-3 combines with J gene TRBJ2-3; D is tentatively TRBD1 or TRBD2 (5 bases each). Germline V CDR1 and CDR2: LGHNA, YSLEER. The CDR3 length is 17 residues. The V and J ends lost 2 bases and 2 bases respectively, with 17 bases between them. The CDR3 DNA sequence: TGCGCCAGCAGCCAACCACCGGGACGGGCAAACACAGATACGCAGTATTTT. Its protein is CASSQPPGRANTDTQYF.

The table lists this clonotype with many counts. The V and J genes are TRBV25-1 and TRBJ2-6; D is possibly TRBD2 (7 bases). CDR3 length: 17 residues. The V end lost 5 bases, the J end lost 1 base, and 15 bases lay between the germline ends. CDR1 MGHDK and CDR2 SYGVNS come from the germline V gene. The CDR3 here is CASSRGAGASGANVLTF. The DNA for the CDR3 is TGTGCCAGCAGTCGGGGGGCGGGGGCATCTGGGGCCAACGTCCTGACTTTC.

This clonotype has at least ten counts. The chain is built from TRBV18 and TRBJ2-7, with D tentatively TRBD1 or TRBD2 (6 bases each). There are 14 residues in the CDR3. V was cut by 3 bases and J by 4 bases, with 13 bases left in between. Germline CDR1 reads KGHSH; CDR2 reads LQKENI. DNA of the CDR3: TGTGCCAGCTCACCGGGAGGACAGTCGTACGAGCAGTACTTC. The encoded protein is CASSPGGQSYEQYF.

This clonotype was observed many times. This sequence joins TRBV29-1 and TRBJ1-5, with D possibly TRBD1 on 5 matching bases. CDR1 and CDR2 from the germline V gene are SQVTM and ANQGSEA. Trimming removed 6 bases from V and 4 bases from J, with 10 bases in between. CDR3 size: 12 residues. For the CDR3, the DNA is TGCAGCGTGGGGACGAAGAATCAGCCCCAGCATTTT. Its protein product is CSVGTKNQPQHF.

This clonotype occurred many times. The CDR3 loop is CASSLGIGAMNTEAFF. CDR3 in DNA: TGCGCCAGCAGCTTGGGGATTGGCGCCATGAACACTGAAGCTTTCTTT. The chain combines TRBV5-1 with TRBJ1-1; no clear D. Looked up from germline, CDR1 is SGHRS and CDR2 is YFSETQ. CDR3 size: 16 residues. V was shortened by 0 bases and J by 0 bases, with 12 bases between the two germline ends.

In its sample, this clonotype was seen many times. The chain recombines TRBV5-1 with TRBJ1-1; 9 nucleotides match TRBD1. The CDR3 runs to 14 residues. V lost 3 bases, J lost 1 base, and 1 base stayed unmatched. In germline, CDR1 is SGHRS, CDR2 YFSETQ. The CDR3: CASSSQGANTEAFF. The CDR3 nucleotides are TGCGCCAGCAGCTCACAGGGGGCGAACACTGAAGCTTTCTTT.

The table lists this clonotype with many counts. V gene TRBV7-2 combines with J gene TRBJ2-3, with TRBD2 matching 9 bases. This CDR3 comprises 16 residues. The J segment lost 6 bases and the V segment lost 0 bases, leaving 7 bases of the junction unmatched. CDR1 is SGHTA, CDR2 FQGNSA, per germline. The CDR3: CASSLAVRGGGDTQYF. Here the CDR3 DNA reads TGTGCCAGCAGCTTAGCGGTGCGGGGGGGCGGGGATACGCAGTATTTT.

This clonotype was seen a handful of times. The CDR3: CSAMAGTQGNQPQHF. CDR3 bases: TGCAGTGCTATGGCGGGAACTCAGGGCAATCAGCCCCAGCATTTT. J is TRBJ1-5 and V is TRBV20-1; D is uncertain. The CDR3 contains 15 residues. Per the germline V gene, CDR1 is DFQATT and CDR2 is SNEGSKA (reference sequence). V lost 4 bases and J lost 2, with 15 bases in between.

At least ten counts were recorded for this clonotype. The rearrangement joins TRBV29-1 to TRBJ2-3; D may be TRBD1 (5 bases). Trimming removed 5 bases from V and 2 bases from J, with 11 bases in between. There are 13 residues in the CDR3. Looked up from germline, CDR1 is SQVTM and CDR2 is ANQGSEA. CDR3: CSVRVGLTDTQYF. CDR3 DNA: TGCAGCGTTAGAGTGGGGCTCACAGATACGCAGTATTTT.